Listed here is a single TCR beta chain. The antigen is unknown. In the same sample, other DNA sequences code for this CDR3. Primers: 60 Vbeta forward and 13 Jbeta reverse. TCRdb's copy holds only in-frame clones and misses some; the assay was immunoSEQ multiplex PCR. The ten top clones account for about 1.1%, within a sample of 200,000 to 250,000 clones. The data were taken from a study of cytomegalovirus exposure and HLA in healthy donors. Study results and caveats: Reportedly, cytomegalovirus status was diagnosed with high sensitivity and specificity.

The length of the CDR3 is 18 residues. The V segment lost 7 bases and the J segment 6 bases; nucleotides outside the gene matches: 19. The germline V gene encodes CDR1 WSHSY and CDR2 SAAADI. All donors participated as healthy donors of bone marrow. Sample: PBMCs. V usage is TRBV10-2 and J usage is TRBJ2-3; TRBD1 agrees at 10 bases. The clonotype comes from a girl aged 2 to 10 in good health and CMV-seropositive. The CDR3 DNA is TGCGCCAGCACCTACTGGGACAGGGGAGCCAAGGGCGCGGATACGCAGTATTTT. Translated, it gives CASTYWDRGAKGADTQYF.